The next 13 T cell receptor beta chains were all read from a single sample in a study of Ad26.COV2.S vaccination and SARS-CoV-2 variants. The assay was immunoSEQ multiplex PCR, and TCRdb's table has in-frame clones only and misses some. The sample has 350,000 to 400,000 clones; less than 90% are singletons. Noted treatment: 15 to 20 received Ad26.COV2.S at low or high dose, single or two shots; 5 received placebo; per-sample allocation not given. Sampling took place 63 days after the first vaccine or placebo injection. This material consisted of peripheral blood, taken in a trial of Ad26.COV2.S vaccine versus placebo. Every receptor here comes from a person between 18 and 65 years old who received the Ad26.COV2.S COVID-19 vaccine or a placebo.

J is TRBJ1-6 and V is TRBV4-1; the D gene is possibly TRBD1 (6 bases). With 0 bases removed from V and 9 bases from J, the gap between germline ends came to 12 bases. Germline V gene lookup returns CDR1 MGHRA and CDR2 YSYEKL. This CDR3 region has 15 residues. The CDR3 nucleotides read TGCGCCAGCAGCCAAGAAGGGGGGGGGAGTTCACCCCTCCACTTT. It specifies CASSQEGGGSSPLHF.

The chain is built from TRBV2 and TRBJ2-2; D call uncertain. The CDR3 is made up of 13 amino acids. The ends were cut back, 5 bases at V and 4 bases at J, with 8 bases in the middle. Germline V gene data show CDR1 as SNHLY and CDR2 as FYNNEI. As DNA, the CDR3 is TGTGCCAGCAGTCCTACGGGCACCGGGGAGCTGTTTTTT. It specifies CASSPTGTGELFF.

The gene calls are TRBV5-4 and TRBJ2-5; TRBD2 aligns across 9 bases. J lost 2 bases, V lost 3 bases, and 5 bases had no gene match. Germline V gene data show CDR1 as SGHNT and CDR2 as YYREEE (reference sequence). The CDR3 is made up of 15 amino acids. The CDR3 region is CASSSQAGGQETQYF. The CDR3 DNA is TGTGCCAGCAGCTCACAAGCGGGGGGTCAAGAGACCCAGTACTTC.

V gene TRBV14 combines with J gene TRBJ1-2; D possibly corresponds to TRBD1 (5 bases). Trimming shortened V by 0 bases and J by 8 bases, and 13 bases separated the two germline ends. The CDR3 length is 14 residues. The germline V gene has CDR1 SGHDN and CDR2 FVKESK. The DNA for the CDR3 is TGTGCCAGCAGCCAAGATATGGGGACGGGAGGCTACACCTTC. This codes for CASSQDMGTGGYTF.

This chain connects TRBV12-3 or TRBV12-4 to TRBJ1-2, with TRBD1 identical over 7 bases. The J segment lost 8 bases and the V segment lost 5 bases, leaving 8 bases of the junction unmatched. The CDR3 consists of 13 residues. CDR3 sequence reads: CASSRQGRRGYTF. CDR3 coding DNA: TGTGCCAGCAGTCGACAGGGCCGGAGAGGCTACACCTTC.

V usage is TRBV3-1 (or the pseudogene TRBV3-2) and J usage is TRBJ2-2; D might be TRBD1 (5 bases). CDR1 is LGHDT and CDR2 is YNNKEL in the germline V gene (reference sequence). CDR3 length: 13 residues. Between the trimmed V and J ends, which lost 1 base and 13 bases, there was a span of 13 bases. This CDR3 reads CASSQVGAGGLFF. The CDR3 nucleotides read TGTGCCAGCAGCCAAGTAGGGGCAGGTGGGCTGTTTTTT.

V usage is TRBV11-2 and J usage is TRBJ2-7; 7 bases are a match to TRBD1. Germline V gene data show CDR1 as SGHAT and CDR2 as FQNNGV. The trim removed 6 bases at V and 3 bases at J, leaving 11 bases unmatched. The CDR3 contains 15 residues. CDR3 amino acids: CASRTLTGTHYEQYF. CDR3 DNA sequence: TGTGCCAGCAGAACCTTGACAGGGACACACTACGAGCAGTACTTC.

CDR3 region: CASSFSQAIVVTGYTF. In DNA form, the CDR3 reads TGTGCCAGCAGCTTCTCACAGGCGATTGTTGTAACTGGCTACACCTTC. The chain has TRBV5-6 and TRBJ1-2, with D tentatively TRBD1 (5 bases). Germline V gives CDR1 SGHDT, CDR2 YYEEEE. The CDR3 contains 16 residues. V dropped 2 bases and J dropped 7 bases, with 21 bases sitting between them. The entire variable domain, with the rest obtained from reference TRBV5-6 and TRBJ1-2, is as follows: DAGVTQSPTHLIKTRGQQVTLRCSPKSGHDTVSWYQQALGQGPQFIFQYYEEEERQRGNFPDRFSGHQFPNYSSELNVNALLLGDSALYLCASSFSQAIVVTGYTFGSGTRLTVV.

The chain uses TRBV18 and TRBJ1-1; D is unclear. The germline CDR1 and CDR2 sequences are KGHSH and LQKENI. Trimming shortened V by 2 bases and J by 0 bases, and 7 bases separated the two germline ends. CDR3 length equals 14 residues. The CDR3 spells CASSPSQVNTEAFF. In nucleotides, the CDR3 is TGTGCCAGCTCACCATCTCAGGTGAACACTGAAGCTTTCTTT.

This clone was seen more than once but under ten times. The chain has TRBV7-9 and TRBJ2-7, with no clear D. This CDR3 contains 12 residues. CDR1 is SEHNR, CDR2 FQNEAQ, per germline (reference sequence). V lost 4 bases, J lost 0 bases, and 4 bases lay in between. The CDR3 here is CASSYNSYEQYF. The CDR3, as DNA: TGTGCCAGCAGCTACAACTCCTACGAGCAGTACTTC.

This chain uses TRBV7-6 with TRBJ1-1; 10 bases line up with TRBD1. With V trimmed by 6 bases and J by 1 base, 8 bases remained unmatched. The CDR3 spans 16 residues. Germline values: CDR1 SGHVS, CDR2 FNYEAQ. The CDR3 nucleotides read TGTGCCAGCAGATCCCGACAGGGGGCGGCGAACACTGAAGCTTTCTTT. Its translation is CASRSRQGAANTEAFF.

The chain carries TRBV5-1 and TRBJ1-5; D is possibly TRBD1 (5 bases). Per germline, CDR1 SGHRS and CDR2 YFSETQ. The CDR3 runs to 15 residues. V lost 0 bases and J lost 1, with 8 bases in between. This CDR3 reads CASSLDGGSNQPQHF. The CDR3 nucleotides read TGCGCCAGCAGCTTGGATGGGGGGAGCAATCAGCCCCAGCATTTT.

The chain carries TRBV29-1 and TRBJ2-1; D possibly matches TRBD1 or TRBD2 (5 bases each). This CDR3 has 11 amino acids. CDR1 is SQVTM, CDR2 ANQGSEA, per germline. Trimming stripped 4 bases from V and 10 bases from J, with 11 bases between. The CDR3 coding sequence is TGCAGCGTTGGAGGGGCGGCCGAGCAGTTCTTC. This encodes CSVGGAAEQFF.